This TCR beta chain was documented in a study of blood T cell repertoires in COVID-19. Study at large: The samples span acute and convalescent COVID-19 from the United States, Italy and Spain. Nucleic acid was either cDNA or gDNA, and it came from T cells, B-cell-depleted T cells, or PBMCs.

CDR3 length equals 14 residues. CDR1 SGDLS and CDR2 YYNGEE come from the germline V gene. Trimming at V came to 4 bases and at J to 5 bases, leaving 7 bases not matched to a gene. Authors' data handling: Amplification of reference gene primers provided the estimated nucleated cell counts. Clones were read by immunoSEQ multiplex PCR, and TCRdb kept only the in-frame ones, dropping some. V, J and clone size derive from that table, while D and trimming were established from the DNA sequence. The sample holds a few hundred thousand clones; around 88% are singletons and the top ten take about 7%. This clone came up a few times.

The chain recombines TRBV9 with TRBJ1-1, with 8 bases aligning to TRBD1. The sample was peripheral blood. The origin of this receptor is a woman aged 30 to 39 who had recovered from COVID-19. The CDR3 reads CASSPQGAGTEAFF. The CDR3 region has the DNA TGTGCCAGCAGCCCCCAGGGGGCCGGAACTGAAGCTTTCTTT.